The clone carrying this T cell receptor beta chain was found many times. Its antigen is undetermined. The sample originates from a study of metastatic and nonmetastatic thyroid tumors. Study context: The comparison covered peripheral blood and tumor or nodule tissue in malignant and benign thyroid patients.

J was trimmed by 7 bases and V by 1 base; bases with no gene match: 12. CDR1 is SQVTM and CDR2 is ANQGSEA in the germline V gene. This CDR3 region has 15 residues. Original methodology: Researchers built a distant-metastasis classifier for papillary thyroid cancer that drew on CDR3 differences across clinicopathological groups. Via MiXCR, TCRdb re-called the PCR reads. V and J calls and clone size were set by TCRdb, not the authors. The top ten hold about 12% of the sample, which has some 12,000 clones, around 29% seen once. Study conclusions and caveats: Benign nodules were reported to have significantly lower TCR beta diversity than malignant thyroid tumors, in blood and tumor.

Patients had received no treatment of any kind before thyroid surgery. The chain employs TRBV29-1 and TRBJ1-2; 7 nucleotides agree with TRBD1. Material: tumor tissue. This receptor was obtained from a female donor with papillary thyroid cancer or a benign thyroid nodule (not recorded which). Some clones in this sample may be carry-over from other donors' samples. The chain's CDR3 is CSVEAPPTGTGGYTF. The CDR3 bases are TGCAGCGTTGAAGCCCCTCCGACAGGGACGGGTGGCTACACCTTC.